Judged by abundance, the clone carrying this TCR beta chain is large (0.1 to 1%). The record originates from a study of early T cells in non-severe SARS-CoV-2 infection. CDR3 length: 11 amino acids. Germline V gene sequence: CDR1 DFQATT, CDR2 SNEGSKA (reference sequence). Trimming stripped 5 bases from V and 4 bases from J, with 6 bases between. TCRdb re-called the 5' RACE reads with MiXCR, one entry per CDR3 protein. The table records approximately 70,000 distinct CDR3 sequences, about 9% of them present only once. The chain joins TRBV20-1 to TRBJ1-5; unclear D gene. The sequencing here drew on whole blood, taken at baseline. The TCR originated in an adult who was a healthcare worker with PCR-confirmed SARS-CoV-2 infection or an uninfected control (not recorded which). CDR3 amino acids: CSAGINQPQHF. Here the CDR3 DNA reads TGCAGTGCTGGTATTAATCAGCCCCAGCATTTT.